This T cell receptor beta chain was profiled in a study of T cells in Graves' hyperthyroidism and ophthalmopathy (dated by TCRdb to about 2019). About the full investigation: Peripheral blood samples were taken at the time of initial diagnosis, prior to any treatment. Thyroid tissue and blood T-cell repertoires from several Graves' hyperthyroidism patients were also compared in the study. Whether ophthalmopathy could be predicted prospectively was tested in an independent validation cohort made up of some 20 hyperthyroidism patients plus 17 patients who later progressed to ophthalmopathy. The paper describes TCR Vbeta CDR3 sequencing of 135 peripheral blood samples, made up of 43 ophthalmopathy patients, 70 to 80 hyperthyroidism patients and 17 progressor patients. The 95 to 100 discovery patients were divided at random into training and test sets in a 7:3 ratio. To identify TCR V-J signatures that set the groups apart, the researchers used a discovery cohort of approximately 98 patients, made up of 43 with Graves' ophthalmopathy and about 60 with stable Graves' hyperthyroidism. After sampling, hyperthyroidism patients received methimazole starting at 30 mg daily, and ophthalmopathy patients received high-dose intravenous methylprednisolone. Summary of the overall study and its limitations: Ophthalmopathy was separated from stable hyperthyroidism by a 13 V-J signature model, with around 88% sensitivity and about 81% specificity obtained in cross-validation and 80%/75% obtained in testing. In validation, the model predicted progression to ophthalmopathy with 65% to 71% sensitivity and 72.22% specificity, a median of around 6.6 months before onset. No statistical method was used to set the sample size in advance, and investigators knew the group allocation. Most expanded thyroid clonotypes (frequency above 0.001) were also found in blood, which suggests that blood repertoires may mirror thyroid immune responses.

Ophthalmopathy patients had moderately to severely active disease, Clinical Activity Score of at least 3, NOSPECS grade of at least 4, and duration under 3 months. The study excluded patients with uncontrolled infections, other autoimmune diseases, pregnancy or lactation. Diagnoses relied on clinical symptoms, serum thyroxine and TRAb, thyroid ultrasound and orbital computed tomography. Ficoll-Paque density gradient centrifugation was used to isolate PBMCs from around 9.1 ml of fresh peripheral blood. Trizol reagent was used to extract total RNA, and RNA quality was then checked on an Agilent 2100 Bioanalyzer. Trimming takes 0 bases from V and 0 bases from J, and the germline ends sit 12 bases apart. The CDR3 spans 15 residues, from the cysteine through the phenylalanine. The kept DNA is CDR3 alone, 45 bases in frame from the first base. CDR1 and CDR2, per the germline V gene (reference sequence), are DFQATT and SNEGSKA.

This clonotype showed up many times. Its antigen is not yet known. No base quality values were provided; no much bigger clone lies one nucleotide off. TCR beta CDR3 regions were amplified from RNA transcripts. The first round of RT-PCR for the TCR CDR3 was performed with the HTBI primer set and the Qiagen OneStep RT-PCR kit. The libraries were constructed in a second round of multiplex PCR and then size-selected and purified. Sequencing of the libraries was done on an Illumina HiSeq2000 using paired-end 100 bp reads. The paper's processing steps were these. Raw data were processed with SOAPnuke, discarding reads with adapters, uncalled bases, mean Phred below 15, or no exact constant-primer or identifier match. COPE v1.2.5 was used to merge high-quality paired reads, and clonotypes were defined as unique nucleotide sequences. MiTCR v1.1 was used to align the clonotypes against IMGT TRBV, TRBD and TRBJ reference segments. The analysis included only V-J combinations with a frequency above 0.0001, which together covered around 99% of the repertoires. A TCS score was defined as the ratio of F50 (clonal expansion) to E x V (chaos), with BLOSUM62-based TCRdist applied between CDR3 peptides within each V-J. Welch's t-statistics and random forest reduced just over 500 V-J features to about 13, which were used in a naive Bayes classifier (R e1071). TCRdb passed the public sequencing reads through fastp at Q25 and MiXCR, retaining productive beta sequences. Rows with one shared CDR3 protein collapse into an entry with the most common genes and DNA. These V and J calls rely on TCRdb rather than the paper's analysis. The sample table shows about 500,000 distinct CDR3 sequences, and approximately 16% are seen once. The top ten clonotypes cover over 25% of the sample.

The chain joins TRBV20-1 to TRBJ2-7, and TRBD2 may be the D gene, going by 5 matching bases. This TCR was sampled from a woman in her 30s with Graves' ophthalmopathy. The sequencing sample was made of blood. The CDR3 is CSARDPGRGSYEQYF. The DNA is TGCAGTGCTAGAGATCCTGGACGGGGCTCCTACGAGCAGTACTTC.